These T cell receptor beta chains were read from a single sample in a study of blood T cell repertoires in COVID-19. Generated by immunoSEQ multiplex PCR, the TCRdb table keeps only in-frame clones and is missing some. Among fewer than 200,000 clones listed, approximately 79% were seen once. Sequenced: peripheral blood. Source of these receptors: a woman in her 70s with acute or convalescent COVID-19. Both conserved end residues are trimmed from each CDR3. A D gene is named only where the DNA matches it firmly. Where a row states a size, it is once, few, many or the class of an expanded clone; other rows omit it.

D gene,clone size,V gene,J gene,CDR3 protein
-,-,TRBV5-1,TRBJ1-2,ASSSRLDYGYT
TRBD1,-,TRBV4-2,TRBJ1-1,ASSQGQENTEAF
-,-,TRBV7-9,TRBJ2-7,ASSLSGSTPYEQY
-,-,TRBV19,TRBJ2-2,ASSTGFSGELF
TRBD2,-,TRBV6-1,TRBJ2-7,ASSEAGTSAAYEQY
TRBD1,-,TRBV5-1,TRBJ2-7,ASSLAGQGVYEQY
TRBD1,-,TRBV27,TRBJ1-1,ASSPAGGTEAF
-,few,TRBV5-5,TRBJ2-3,ASGPIPSTDTQY
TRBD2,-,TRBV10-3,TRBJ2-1,AISEGLAGGTKQF
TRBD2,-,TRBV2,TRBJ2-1,ASSLTSEGRNEQF
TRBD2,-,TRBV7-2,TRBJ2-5,ASSLALAETQY
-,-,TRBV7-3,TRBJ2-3,ASSPRVMGSGLW
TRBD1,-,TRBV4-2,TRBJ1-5,ASSQDRDQPQH
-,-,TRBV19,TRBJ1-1,ASSRDIRKLNTEAF
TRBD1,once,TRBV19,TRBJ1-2,ASSMTGAYGYT
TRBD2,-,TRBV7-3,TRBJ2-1,ASSRSGRANNEQF
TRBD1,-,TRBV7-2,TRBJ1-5,ASSLQQGSYQPQH
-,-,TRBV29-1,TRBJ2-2,SVDSGNTGELF
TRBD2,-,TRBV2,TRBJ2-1,ASSDWLVSGGEQF
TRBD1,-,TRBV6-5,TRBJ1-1,ASSYGQGNTEAF
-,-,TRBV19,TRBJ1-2,ASSADRPYGYT
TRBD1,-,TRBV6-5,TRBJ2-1,ASNRDRGLDEQF
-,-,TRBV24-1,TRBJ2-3,ATSETTDTQY
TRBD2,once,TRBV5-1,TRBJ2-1,ASSLSPRVGRRGRIDNEQF
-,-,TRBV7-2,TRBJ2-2,ASSLRGPGTGELF
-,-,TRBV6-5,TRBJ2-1,ASSPGTLWV
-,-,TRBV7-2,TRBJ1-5,ASSYRVEQPQH
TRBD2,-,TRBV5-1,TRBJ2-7,ASSLEEAGGFYEQY
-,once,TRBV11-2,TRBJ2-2,ASSSDYSGELF
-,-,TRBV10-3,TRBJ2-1,AISEYSSRGFDNEQF
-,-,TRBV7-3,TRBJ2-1,ASSLNTSPVDEQF
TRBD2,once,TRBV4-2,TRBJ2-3,ASSRGTSETTDTQY
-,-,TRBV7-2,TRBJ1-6,ASGPPGRPNSPLH
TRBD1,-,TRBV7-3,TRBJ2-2,ASSPGTGAGSGELF
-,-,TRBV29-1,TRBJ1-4,SAGETDEKLF